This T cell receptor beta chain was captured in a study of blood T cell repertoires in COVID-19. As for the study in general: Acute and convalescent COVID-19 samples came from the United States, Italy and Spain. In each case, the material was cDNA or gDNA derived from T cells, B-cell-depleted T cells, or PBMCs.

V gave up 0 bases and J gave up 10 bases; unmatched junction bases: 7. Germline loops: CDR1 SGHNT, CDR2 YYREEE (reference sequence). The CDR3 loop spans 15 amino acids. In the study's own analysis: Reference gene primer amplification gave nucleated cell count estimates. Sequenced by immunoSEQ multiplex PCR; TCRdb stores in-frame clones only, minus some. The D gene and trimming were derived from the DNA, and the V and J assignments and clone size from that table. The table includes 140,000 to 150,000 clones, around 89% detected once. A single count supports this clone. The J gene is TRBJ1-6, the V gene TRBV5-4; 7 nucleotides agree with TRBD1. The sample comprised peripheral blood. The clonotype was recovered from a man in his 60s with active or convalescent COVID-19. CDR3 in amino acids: CASSLGQGYGSPLHF. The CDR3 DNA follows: TGTGCCAGCAGCTTGGGACAGGGATATGGATCACCCCTCCACTTT.